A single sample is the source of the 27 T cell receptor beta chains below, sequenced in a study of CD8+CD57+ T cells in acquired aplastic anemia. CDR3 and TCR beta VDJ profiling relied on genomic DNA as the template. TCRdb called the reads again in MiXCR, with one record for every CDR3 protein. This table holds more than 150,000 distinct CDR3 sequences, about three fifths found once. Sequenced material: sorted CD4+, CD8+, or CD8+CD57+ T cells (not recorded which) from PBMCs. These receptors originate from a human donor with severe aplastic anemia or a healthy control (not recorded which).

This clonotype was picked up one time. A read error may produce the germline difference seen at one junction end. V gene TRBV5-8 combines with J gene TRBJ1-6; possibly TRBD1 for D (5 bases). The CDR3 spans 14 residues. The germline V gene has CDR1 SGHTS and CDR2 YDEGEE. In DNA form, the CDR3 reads TGCGCCAGCAGTTCGGGACTGACGGAGTCACCCCTCCACTTT. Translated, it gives CASSSGLTESPLHF.

The CDR3 DNA reads TGTGCCAGTAGTCCGGACACTGAAGCTTTCTTT. Its protein product is CASSPDTEAFF. The genes are TRBV19 and TRBJ1-1; D uncertain. Germline V gene sequence: CDR1 LNHDA, CDR2 SQIVND (reference sequence). This CDR3 region has 11 residues. Trimming took off 5 bases at V and 3 bases at J, with 4 bases between the two ends. Variable domain in full (rest from reference TRBV19 and TRBJ1-1): DGGITQSPKYLFRKEGQNVTLSCEQNLNHDAMYWYRQDPGQGLRLIYYSQIVNDFQKGDIAEGYSVSREKKESFPLTVTSAQKNPTAFYLCASSPDTEAFFGQGTRLTVV.

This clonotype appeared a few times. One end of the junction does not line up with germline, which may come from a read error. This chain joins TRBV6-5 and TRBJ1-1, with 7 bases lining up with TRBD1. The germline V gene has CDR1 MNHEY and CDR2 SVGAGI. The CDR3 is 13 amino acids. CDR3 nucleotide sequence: TGTGCCAGCAGCCAGGGGGGGGACACTGAAGCTCTCTTT. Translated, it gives CASSQGGDTEALF.

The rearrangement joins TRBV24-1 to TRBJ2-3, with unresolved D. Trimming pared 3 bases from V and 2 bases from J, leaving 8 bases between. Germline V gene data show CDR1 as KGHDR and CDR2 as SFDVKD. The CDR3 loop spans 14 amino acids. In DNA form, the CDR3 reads TGTGCCACCAGTGATCAACCGGCCACAGATACGCAGTATTTT. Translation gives CATSDQPATDTQYF.

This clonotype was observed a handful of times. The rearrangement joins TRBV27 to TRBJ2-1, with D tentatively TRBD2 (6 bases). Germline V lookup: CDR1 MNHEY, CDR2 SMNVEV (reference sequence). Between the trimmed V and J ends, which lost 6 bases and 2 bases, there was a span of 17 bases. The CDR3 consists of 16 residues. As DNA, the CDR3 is TGTGCCAGCAGGGGGGTAGGACTAACGGCCTACAATGAGCAGTTCTTC. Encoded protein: CASRGVGLTAYNEQFF.

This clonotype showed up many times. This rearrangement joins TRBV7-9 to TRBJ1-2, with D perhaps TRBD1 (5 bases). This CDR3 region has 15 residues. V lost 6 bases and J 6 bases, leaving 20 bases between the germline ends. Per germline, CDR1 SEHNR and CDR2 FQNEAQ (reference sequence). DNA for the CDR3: TGTGCCAGCAGTTCCGGCCCCGGGACCGAGGATGGCTACACCTTC. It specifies CASSSGPGTEDGYTF.

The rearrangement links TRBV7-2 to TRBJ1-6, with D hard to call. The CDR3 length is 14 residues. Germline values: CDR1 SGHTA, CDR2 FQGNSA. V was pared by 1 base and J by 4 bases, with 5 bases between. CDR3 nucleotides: TGTGCCAGCAGCTTAGAAGAGTATAATTCACCCCTCCACTTT. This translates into CASSLEEYNSPLHF.

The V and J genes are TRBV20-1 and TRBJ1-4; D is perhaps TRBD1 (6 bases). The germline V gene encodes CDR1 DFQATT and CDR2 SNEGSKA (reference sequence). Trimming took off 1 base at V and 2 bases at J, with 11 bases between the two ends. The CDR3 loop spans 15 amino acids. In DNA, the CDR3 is TGCAGTGCTAGAGCCAGGGGTCCGACTAATGAAAAACTGTTTTTT. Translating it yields CSARARGPTNEKLFF.

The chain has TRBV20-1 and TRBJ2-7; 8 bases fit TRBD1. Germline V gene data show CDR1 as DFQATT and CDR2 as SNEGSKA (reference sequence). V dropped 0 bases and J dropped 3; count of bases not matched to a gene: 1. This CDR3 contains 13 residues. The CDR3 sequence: CSAREDRDYEQYF. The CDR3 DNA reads TGCAGTGCTAGAGAGGACAGGGACTACGAGCAGTACTTC.

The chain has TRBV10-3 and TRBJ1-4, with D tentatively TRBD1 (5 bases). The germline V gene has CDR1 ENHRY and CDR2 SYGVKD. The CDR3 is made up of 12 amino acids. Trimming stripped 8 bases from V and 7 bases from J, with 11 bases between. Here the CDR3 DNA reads TGTGCCATCTCAGCGGGACCTGAAAAACTGTTTTTT. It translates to CAISAGPEKLFF.

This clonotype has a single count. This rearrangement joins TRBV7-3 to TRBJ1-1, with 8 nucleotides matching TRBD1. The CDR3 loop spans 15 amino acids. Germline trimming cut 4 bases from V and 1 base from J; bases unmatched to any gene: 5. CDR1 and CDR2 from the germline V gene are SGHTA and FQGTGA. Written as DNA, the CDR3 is TGTGCCAGCAGCTCACGGGACAGGAAGAACACTGAAGCTTTCTTT. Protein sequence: CASSSRDRKNTEAFF.

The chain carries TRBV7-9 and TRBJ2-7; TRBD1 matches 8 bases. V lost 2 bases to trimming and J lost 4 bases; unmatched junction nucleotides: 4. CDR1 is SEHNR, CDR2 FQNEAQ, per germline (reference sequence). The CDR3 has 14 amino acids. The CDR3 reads CASSLPGTGYEQYF. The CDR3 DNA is TGTGCCAGCAGCTTACCCGGGACAGGATACGAGCAGTACTTC.

CDR3 coding DNA: TGTGCCATCAGTCCCCGACAGGGGGGCGATGAGCAGTTCTTC. This encodes CAISPRQGGDEQFF. This chain connects TRBV10-3 to TRBJ2-1; TRBD1 matches 9 bases. There are 14 residues in the CDR3. The junction had 7 bases not matched to a gene; V was cut back by 5 bases and J by 8 bases. Germline CDR1 ENHRY, CDR2 SYGVKD.

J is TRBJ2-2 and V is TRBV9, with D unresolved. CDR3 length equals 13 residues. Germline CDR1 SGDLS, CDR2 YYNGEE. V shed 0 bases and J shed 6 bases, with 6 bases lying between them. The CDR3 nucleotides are TGTGCCAGCAGCGTAGTGGACGCCGGGGAGCTGTTTTTT. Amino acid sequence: CASSVVDAGELFF.

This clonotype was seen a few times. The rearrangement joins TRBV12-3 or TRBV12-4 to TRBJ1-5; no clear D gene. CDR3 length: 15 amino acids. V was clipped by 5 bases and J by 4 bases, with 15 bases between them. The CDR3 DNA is TGTGCCAGCAGTCCCCATGGACGGAAAAATCAGCCCCAGCATTTT. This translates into CASSPHGRKNQPQHF.

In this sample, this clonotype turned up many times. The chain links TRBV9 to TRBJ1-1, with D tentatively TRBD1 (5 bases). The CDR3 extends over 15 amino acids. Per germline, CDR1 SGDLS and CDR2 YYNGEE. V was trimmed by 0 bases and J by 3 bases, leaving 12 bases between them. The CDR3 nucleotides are TGTGCCAGCAGCGTAGGGGGGAAGAGTTACACTGAAGCTTTCTTT. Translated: CASSVGGKSYTEAFF.

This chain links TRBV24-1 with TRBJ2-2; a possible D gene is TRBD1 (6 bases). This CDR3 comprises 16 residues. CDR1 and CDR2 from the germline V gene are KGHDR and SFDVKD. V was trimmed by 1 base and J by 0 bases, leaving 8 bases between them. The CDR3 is CATSDLGTPNTGELFF. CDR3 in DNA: TGTGCCACCAGTGATTTAGGGACACCGAACACCGGGGAGCTGTTTTTT.

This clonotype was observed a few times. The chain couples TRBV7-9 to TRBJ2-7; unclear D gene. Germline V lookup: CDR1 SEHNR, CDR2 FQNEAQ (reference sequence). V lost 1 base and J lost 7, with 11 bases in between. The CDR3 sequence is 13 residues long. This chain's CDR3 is CASSLVSNLEQYF. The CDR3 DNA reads TGTGCCAGCAGCTTAGTCAGCAACTTAGAGCAGTACTTC. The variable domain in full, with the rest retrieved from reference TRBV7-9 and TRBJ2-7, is DTGVSQNPRHKITKRGQNVTFRCDPISEHNRLYWYRQTLGQGPEFLTYFQNEAQLEKSRLLSDRFSAERPKGSFSTLEIQRTEQGDSAMYLCASSLVSNLEQYFGPGTRLTVT.

This chain's CDR3 is CSATKNSGENTGELFF. CDR3 DNA sequence: TGCAGTGCTACAAAGAATAGCGGGGAGAACACCGGGGAGCTGTTTTTT. The chain is built from TRBV20-1 and TRBJ2-2; 8 bases fit TRBD2. Trimming took 4 bases from V and 1 from J; bases not matched to a gene: 8. Per germline, CDR1 DFQATT and CDR2 SNEGSKA (reference sequence). This CDR3 is 16 amino acids long.

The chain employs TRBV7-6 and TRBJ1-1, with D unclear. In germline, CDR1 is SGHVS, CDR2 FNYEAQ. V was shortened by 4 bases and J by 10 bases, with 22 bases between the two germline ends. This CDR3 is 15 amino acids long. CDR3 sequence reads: CASSSRLGPGVGAFF. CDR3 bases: TGTGCCAGCAGCTCCCGATTGGGCCCTGGCGTCGGAGCTTTCTTT.

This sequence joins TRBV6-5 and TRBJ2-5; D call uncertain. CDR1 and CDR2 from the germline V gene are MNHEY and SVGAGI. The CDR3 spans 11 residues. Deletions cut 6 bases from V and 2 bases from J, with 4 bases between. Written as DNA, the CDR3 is TGTGCCAGCAGGCTACAAGAGACCCAGTACTTC. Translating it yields CASRLQETQYF.

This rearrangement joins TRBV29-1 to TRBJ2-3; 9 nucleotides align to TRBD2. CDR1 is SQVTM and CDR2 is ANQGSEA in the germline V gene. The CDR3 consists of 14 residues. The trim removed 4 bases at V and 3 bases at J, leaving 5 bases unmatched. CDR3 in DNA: TGCAGCGTTGTCGGGACTAGCAGTACAGATACGCAGTATTTT. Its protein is CSVVGTSSTDTQYF.

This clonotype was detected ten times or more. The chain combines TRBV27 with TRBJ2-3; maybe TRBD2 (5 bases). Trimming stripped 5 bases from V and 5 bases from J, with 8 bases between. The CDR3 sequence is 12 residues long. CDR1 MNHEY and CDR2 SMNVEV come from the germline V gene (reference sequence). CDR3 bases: TGTGCCAGCAGTCCCGCGGGAGATACGCAGTATTTT. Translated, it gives CASSPAGDTQYF.

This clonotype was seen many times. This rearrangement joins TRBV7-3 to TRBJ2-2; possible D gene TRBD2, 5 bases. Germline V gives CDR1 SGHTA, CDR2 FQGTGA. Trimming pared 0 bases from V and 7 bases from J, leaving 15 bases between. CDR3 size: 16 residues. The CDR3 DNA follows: TGTGCCAGCAGCTTAACGGACTCCCCACCGTTCGGGGAGCTGTTTTTT. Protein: CASSLTDSPPFGELFF.

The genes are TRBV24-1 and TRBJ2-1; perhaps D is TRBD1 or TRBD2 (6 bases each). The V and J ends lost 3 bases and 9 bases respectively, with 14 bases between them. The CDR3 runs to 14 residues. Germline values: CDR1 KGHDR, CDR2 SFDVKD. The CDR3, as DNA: TGTGCCACCAGTGATATCGGGGGCAACGGTGAGCAGTTCTTC. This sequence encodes CATSDIGGNGEQFF.

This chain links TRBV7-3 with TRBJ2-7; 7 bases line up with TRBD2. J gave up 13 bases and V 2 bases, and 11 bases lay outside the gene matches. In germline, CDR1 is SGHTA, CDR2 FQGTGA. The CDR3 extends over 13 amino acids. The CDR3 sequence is CASSLAGESIQYF. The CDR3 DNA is TGTGCCAGCAGCTTAGCGGGAGAAAGCATTCAATACTTC.

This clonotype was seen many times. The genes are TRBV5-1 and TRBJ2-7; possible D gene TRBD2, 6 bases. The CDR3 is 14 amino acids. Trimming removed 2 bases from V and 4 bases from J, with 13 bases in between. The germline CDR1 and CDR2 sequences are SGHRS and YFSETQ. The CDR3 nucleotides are TGCGCCAGCAGCTTTTATTACGGGACTTACGAGCAGTACTTC. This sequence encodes CASSFYYGTYEQYF.